A single TCR beta chain is shown here with its context. This clone's antigen is unknown. No base quality values were provided; no much bigger clone lies one nucleotide off. Using the deep immunoSEQ assay, TCR CDR3 regions were amplified from genomic DNA by multiplex PCR. For each cell subset, the extracted genomic DNA was distributed evenly across all wells of several immunoSEQ 96-well plates, and each plate served as one replicate. For sorted subsets, each replicate PCR was loaded with about 0.2 ug genomic DNA, equivalent to roughly 30,000 T cell genomes. Purified libraries were quantified with a Qubit 3.0 fluorometer, sized on a Bioanalyzer 2100, and re-quantified with the KAPA Library Quantification kit. Every immunoSEQ 96-well plate was sequenced on a dedicated single-read 150-cycle Illumina NextSeq 550 flow cell. Turning to the authors' computational methods: Because only junctional sequences without quality scores were contained in the immunoSEQ output, filtering matching that applied to full-length reads could not be performed. Sequences were annotated with PyIR, a Python wrapper for IgBLAST v1.9, and V/J genes and CDR3 were assigned using IMGT germline references. Reads were removed for weak V/J assignments (E-value above 1e-6), missing CDR3, stop codons, out-of-frame junctions, or ambiguous translated residues. V3J clonotypes were defined as sequences sharing the same inferred V gene, J gene, and CDR3 amino acid sequence. Percentage overlap between repertoires was computed as shared unique clonotypes divided by the size of the smaller repertoire. Richness of each repertoire was evaluated using RTK rarefaction, the Chao1 estimator, and Recon v2.1 estimates of unobserved clonotypes. Generation probabilities for all TCRbeta clonotypes obtained by the gDNA method from a handful of donors were computed using OLGA. TCRdb carries this immuneACCESS record with in-frame sequences only. Its versions omit some clonotypes, under half of them owing to an unresolved V gene in the studies checked, with the rest unexplained. The V and J calls and clone size were taken over from that table, and D and trimming were inferred from the DNA. The sample has 500,000 to 550,000 clones on record, approximately 94% of them singletons. The ten top clones hold about 0.06% of the sample.

The junction shows trimming of 1 base on V and 2 bases on J, plus 14 bases between the germline ends. The CDR3 contains 16 residues, cysteine and phenylalanine counted. Of the read, only the CDR3 DNA is kept; its 48 bases are in frame from base 1. Sequences GTSNPN (CDR1) and SVGIG (CDR2) are obtained from the germline V gene (reference sequence). This sample is part of a study of shared clonotypes between healthy human individuals (dated by TCRdb to between 2020 and 2021). Background on the whole study: The cohort comprised two women and a few men aged 18 to 49 years. Per donor, three plates each were used for CD4 naive and CD4 memory, two for CD8 naive, and one for CD8 memory. The study deeply sequenced blood TCR repertoires of five healthy adults to estimate repertoire size and the extent of clonotype sharing between individuals. Leukapheresis yielded between about 0.94 and 10 billion PBMCs per donor. To increase sequencing depth and limit assay-specific biases, different laboratories used diverse techniques to prepare libraries and sequence TCR repertoires. The paper as a whole reports these results and caveats: Incomplete sequencing was indicated by rarefaction of sorted-subset datasets, despite the large sequencing depth. Only blood was sampled, and tissue TCR repertoires likely differ from those in blood. When a handful of donors were compared, the shared fraction of clonotypes was 5% to 6.5% for naive CD4, around 3.6% for naive CD8, 2% to 2.5% for memory CD4, and around 0.4% for memory CD8. Compared with non-shared clonotypes, the clonotypes found in all four sorted-subset donors had higher generation probabilities. Because the study included only a small number of donors, the genetic and exposure-history diversity represented was limited. Naive subsets generally had larger estimated clonotype richness than memory subsets. Based on pairwise subsampling, the degree of clonotype sharing among donors was expected to be affected by sequencing depth.

Donors were healthy HIV-negative adults with no recently reported acute infections or vaccinations. All donors were Caucasian adults living in Nashville, Tennessee, USA. CD4+ T cells were enriched by magnetic negative selection; naive cells were then positively selected on CD45RA, and the negative fraction formed the memory subset. After blood collection by leukapheresis, PBMCs were isolated using Ficoll-Histopaque density gradient centrifugation and then cryopreserved in the vapor phase of liquid nitrogen. Purity and quantity of every magnetically sorted T cell population were checked by analytical flow cytometry. Genomic DNA was isolated from every sorted fraction and measured by UV absorbance on a Nanodrop 2000c.

The TCR was taken from a woman under 40 in good health. The chain was built from TRBV30 and TRBJ1-4; the D region possibly corresponds to TRBD1 (5 bases align). Sequences were obtained from naive CD4+ T cells sorted from blood. Explained via the paper, the cell subset or site label denotes: CD45RA+ positively selected. This receptor carries the CDR3 CAWSGDVGATNEKLFF. The DNA sequence reads TGTGCCTGGAGTGGGGACGTTGGAGCGACTAATGAAAAACTGTTTTTT. The entire variable domain, with the stretches around the CDR3 drawn from the reference TRBV30 and TRBJ1-4 proteins, is SQTIHQWPATLVQPVGSPLSLECTVEGTSNPNLYWYRQAAGRGLQLLFYSVGIGQISSEVPQNLSASRPQDRQFILSSKKLLLSDSGFYLCAWSGDVGATNEKLFFGSGTQLSVL.